The clone carrying this T cell receptor beta chain has a handful of counts. The antigen is unknown. The data originate from a study of T cell repertoires in cytomegalovirus infection. Study information: Public TCR beta signatures marked donors with CMV infection and the matching HLA. Study conclusions and caveats: People with CMV and the relevant HLA were identified by cumulative public TCR beta family frequency.

Trimming stripped 4 bases from V and 2 bases from J, with 15 bases between. The CDR3 has 15 residues. The germline V gene encodes CDR1 SGDLS and CDR2 YYNGEE. TCRdb re-called the reads with MiXCR, one entry per CDR3 protein. The sample lists some 920,000 distinct CDR3 sequences; less than 35% were seen once. The specimen was cultured CD8+ T cells from PBMCs, collected from culture after CMV antigen stimulation. The TCR was taken from a human donor in good health (CMV status not recorded). Some clones in this sample may be carry-over from other donors' samples. The chain employs TRBV9 and TRBJ1-2; D is uncertain. CDR3 loop: CASSLGEAWNYGYTF. The CDR3 nucleotides are TGTGCCAGCAGCTTAGGAGAAGCCTGGAACTATGGCTACACCTTC.